This is a list of T cell receptor beta chains from one sample in a study of blood T cell repertoires in COVID-19. The data were produced by immunoSEQ multiplex PCR, yet TCRdb's version contains in-frame clones alone and is incomplete. The sample records about 670,000 clones, 85% to 90% being singletons. The sample taken for sequencing was peripheral blood. The receptors shown here come from a young woman with acute or convalescent COVID-19. Each CDR3 is given with its conserved first and last residue. A D gene is named only where the DNA matches it firmly. The size of a clone is reported for some rows only, either as once, few or many, or as a class for expanded clones.

CDR3aa,CDR3nt,v_gene,abundance,j_gene,d_gene
CASSTDTSSYNEQFF,TGTGCCAGCAGCACGGACACGAGCTCCTACAATGAGCAGTTCTTC,TRBV5-6,once,TRBJ2-1,-
CASSLAVGGFGNSPLHF,TGTGCCAGCAGCTTAGCGGTCGGGGGGTTCGGGAATTCACCCCTCCACTTT,TRBV7-9,-,TRBJ1-6,-
CASDSGETQYF,TGTGCCAGCGATTCCGGAGAGACCCAGTACTTC,TRBV2,-,TRBJ2-5,-
CASSGAQGRFSPLHF,TGTGCCAGCAGTGGGGCTCAGGGAAGGTTTTCACCCCTCCACTTT,TRBV28,-,TRBJ1-6,-
CASSERGMTGCTEAFF,TGCGCCAGCAGTGAGCGGGGTATGACGGGTTGCACTGAAGCTTTCTTT,TRBV10-1,few,TRBJ1-1,-
CASSIKGLGNQPQHF,TGTGCCAGCAGTATTAAGGGGTTAGGGAATCAGCCCCAGCATTTT,TRBV6-5,-,TRBJ1-5,-
CASAPQGQNHQPQHF,TGTGCCAGTGCGCCACAGGGCCAAAATCATCAGCCCCAGCATTTT,TRBV28,few,TRBJ1-5,-
CATSPRLGDLQETQYF,TGTGCCACCAGTCCCCGACTAGGAGACCTCCAAGAGACCCAGTACTTC,TRBV15,-,TRBJ2-5,-
CASSQVGLRTDTQYF,TGCGCCAGCAGCCAAGTAGGACTCCGCACAGATACGCAGTATTTT,TRBV4-1,-,TRBJ2-3,-
CASSQGGRGNYGYTF,TGTGCCAGCAGCCAAGGGGGAAGGGGGAACTATGGCTACACCTTC,TRBV3-1/TRBV3-2,-,TRBJ1-2,-
CASSPPPGRNEQYF,TGTGCCAGCAGCCCTCCCCCCGGGAGGAACGAGCAGTACTTC,TRBV7-2,-,TRBJ2-7,TRBD2